Given below is one TCR beta chain in context. Its antigen remains unidentified. The table came from immunoSEQ multiplex PCR; TCRdb's copy has only in-frame clones and leaves some out. This sample carries 55,000 to 70,000 clones, 80% of them seen once, and the ten largest clones take about 12%. The sample comes from a study of T cell responses to AZD1222 COVID-19 vaccine. CDR3 length equals 17 residues. Germline trimming cut 3 bases from V and 4 bases from J; bases unmatched to any gene: 10. Germline-derived CDR1 and CDR2 are SEHNR and FQNEAQ (reference sequence). Whole-study findings and limits: Vaccine-associated CD4 TCRs ranged over spike, dominating at 160-218 and 743-854.

The origin of this receptor is an adult in good health. The sample was peripheral blood, taken on day 0 of AZD1222 vaccination. This chain connects TRBV7-9 to TRBJ2-1; 9 bases fit TRBD1. Here the CDR3 DNA reads TGTGCCAGCAGCTTTACGTTAACAGGGGGCTCGTACAATGAGCAGTTCTTC. Protein sequence: CASSFTLTGGSYNEQFF.